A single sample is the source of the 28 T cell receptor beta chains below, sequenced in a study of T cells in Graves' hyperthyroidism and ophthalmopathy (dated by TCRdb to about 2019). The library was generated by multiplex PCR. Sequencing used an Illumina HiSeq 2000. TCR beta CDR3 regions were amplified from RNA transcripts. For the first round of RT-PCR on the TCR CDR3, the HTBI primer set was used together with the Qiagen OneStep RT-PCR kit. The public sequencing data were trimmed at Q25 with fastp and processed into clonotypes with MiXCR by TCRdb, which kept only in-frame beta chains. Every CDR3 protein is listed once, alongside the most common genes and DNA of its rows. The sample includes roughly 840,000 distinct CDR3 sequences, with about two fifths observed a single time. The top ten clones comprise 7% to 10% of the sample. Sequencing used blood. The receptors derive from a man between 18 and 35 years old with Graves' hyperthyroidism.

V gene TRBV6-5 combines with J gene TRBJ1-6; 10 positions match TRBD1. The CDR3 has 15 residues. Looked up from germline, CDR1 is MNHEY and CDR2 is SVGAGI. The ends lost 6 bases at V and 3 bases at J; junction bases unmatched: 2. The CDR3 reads CASSWTGGYNSPLHF. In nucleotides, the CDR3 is TGTGCCAGCAGCTGGACAGGGGGCTATAATTCACCCCTCCACTTT.

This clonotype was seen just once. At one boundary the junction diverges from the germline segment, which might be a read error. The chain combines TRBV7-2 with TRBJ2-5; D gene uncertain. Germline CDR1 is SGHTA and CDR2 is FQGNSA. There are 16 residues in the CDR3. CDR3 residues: CANSLVPGIRSRLMYF. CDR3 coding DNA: TGTGCCAACAGCTTAGTCCCGGGCATTAGATCCCGCCTGATGTACTTC.

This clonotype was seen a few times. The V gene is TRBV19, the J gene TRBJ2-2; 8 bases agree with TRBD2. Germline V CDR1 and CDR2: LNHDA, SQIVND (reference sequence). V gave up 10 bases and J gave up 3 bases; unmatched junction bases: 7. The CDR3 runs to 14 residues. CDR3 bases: TGTGCCACCTCCGGGACTAGTCACACCGGGGAGCTGTTTTTT. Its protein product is CATSGTSHTGELFF.

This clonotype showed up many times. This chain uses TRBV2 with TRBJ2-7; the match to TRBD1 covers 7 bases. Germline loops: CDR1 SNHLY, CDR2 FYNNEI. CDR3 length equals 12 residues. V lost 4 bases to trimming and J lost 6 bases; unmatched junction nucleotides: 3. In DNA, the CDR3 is TGTGCCAGCAGTGTAACAGGGGCCGAGCAGTACTTC. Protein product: CASSVTGAEQYF.

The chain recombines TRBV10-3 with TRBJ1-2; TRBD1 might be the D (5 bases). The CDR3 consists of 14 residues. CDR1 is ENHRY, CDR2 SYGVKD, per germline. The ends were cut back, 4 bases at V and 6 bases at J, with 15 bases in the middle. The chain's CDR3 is CAISGDGGWNGYTF. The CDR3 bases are TGTGCCATCAGTGGTGACGGGGGGTGGAATGGCTACACCTTC.

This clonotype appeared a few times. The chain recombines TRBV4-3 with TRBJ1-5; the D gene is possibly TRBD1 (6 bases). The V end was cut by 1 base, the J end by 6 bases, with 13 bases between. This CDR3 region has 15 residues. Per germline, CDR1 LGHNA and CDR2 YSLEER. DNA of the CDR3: TGCGCCAGCAGCCAAGCACAGGGTACCGGTCAGCCCCAGCATTTT. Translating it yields CASSQAQGTGQPQHF.

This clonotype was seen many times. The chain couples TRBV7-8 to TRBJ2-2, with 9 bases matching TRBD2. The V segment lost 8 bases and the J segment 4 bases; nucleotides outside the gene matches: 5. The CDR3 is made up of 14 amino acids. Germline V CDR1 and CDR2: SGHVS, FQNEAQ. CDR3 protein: CASLLRGGTGELFF. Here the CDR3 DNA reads TGTGCCAGCCTGCTGCGGGGGGGCACCGGGGAGCTGTTTTTT. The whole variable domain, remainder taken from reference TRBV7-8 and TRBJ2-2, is GAGVSQSPRYKVAKRGQDVALRCDPISGHVSLFWYQQALGQGPEFLTYFQNEAQLDKSGLPSDRFFAERPEGSVSTLKIQRTQQEDSAVYLCASLLRGGTGELFFGEGSRLTVL.

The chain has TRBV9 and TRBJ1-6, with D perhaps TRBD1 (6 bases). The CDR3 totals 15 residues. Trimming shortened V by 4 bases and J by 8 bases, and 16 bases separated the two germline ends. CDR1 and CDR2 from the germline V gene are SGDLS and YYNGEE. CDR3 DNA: TGTGCCAGCAGCTCTGGAGGGGGGGGGTATTCACCCCTCCACTTT. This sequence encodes CASSSGGGGYSPLHF. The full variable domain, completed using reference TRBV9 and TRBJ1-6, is DSGVTQTPKHLITATGQRVTLRCSPRSGDLSVYWYQQSLDQGLQFLIQYYNGEERAKGNILERFSAQQFPDLHSELNLSSLELGDSALYFCASSSGGGGYSPLHFGNGTRLTVT.

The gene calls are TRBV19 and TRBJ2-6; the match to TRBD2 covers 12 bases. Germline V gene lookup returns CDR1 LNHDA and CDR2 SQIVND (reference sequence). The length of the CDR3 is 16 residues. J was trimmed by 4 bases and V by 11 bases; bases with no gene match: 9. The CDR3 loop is CASGLAGLVGANVLTF. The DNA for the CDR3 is TGTGCCTCCGGACTAGCGGGACTCGTGGGGGCCAACGTCCTGACTTTC.

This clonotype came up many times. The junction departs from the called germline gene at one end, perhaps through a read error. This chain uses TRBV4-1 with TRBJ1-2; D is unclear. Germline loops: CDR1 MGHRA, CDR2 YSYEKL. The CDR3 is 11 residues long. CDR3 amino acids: CASSQVGGYTF. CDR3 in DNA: TGTGCCAGCAGCCAAGTGGGAGGCTACACCTTC.

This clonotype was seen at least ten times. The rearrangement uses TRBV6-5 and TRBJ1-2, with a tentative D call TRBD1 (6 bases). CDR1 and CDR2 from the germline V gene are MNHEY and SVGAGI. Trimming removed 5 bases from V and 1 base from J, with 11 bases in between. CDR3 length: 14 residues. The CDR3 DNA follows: TGTGCCAGCAGTGACCTCAGGGGTAACTATGGCTACACCTTC. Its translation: CASSDLRGNYGYTF.

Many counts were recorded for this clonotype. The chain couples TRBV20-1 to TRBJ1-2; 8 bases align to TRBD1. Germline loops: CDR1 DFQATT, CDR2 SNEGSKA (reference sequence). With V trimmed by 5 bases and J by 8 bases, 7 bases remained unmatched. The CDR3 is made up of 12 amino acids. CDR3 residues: CSALDRGSGYTF. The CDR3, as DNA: TGCAGTGCTCTCGACAGGGGAAGCGGCTACACCTTC.

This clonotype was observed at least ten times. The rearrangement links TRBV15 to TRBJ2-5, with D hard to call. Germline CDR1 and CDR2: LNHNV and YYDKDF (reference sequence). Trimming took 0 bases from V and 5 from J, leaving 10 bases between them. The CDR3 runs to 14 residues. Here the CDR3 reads CATSRDIDWETQYF. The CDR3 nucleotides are TGTGCCACCAGCAGAGATATAGACTGGGAGACCCAGTACTTC.

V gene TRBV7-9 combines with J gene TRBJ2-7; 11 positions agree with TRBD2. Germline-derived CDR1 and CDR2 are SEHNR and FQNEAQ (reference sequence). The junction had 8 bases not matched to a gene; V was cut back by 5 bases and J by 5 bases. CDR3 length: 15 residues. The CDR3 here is CASSLGLAEAHEQYF. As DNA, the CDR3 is TGTGCCAGCAGCCTGGGACTAGCGGAGGCCCACGAGCAGTACTTC.

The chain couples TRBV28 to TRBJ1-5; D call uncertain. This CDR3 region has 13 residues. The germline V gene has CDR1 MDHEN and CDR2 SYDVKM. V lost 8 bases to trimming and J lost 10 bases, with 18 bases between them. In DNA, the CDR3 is TGTGCCAGCGGAGTTGAACGGACTGTACCCCAGCATTTT. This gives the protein CASGVERTVPQHF.

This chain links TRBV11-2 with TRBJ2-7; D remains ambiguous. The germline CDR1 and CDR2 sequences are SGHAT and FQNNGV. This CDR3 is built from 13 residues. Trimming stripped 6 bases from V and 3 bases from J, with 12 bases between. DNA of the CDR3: TGTGCCAGCAGTTACTCGTGTAGCTACGAGCAGTACTTC. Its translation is CASSYSCSYEQYF.

The CDR3, as DNA: TGCAGCGCTACCGGACAGGGCCAGACTAGCACAGATACGCAGTATTTT. Protein sequence: CSATGQGQTSTDTQYF. V is TRBV29-1 and J is TRBJ2-3; the match to TRBD1 covers 8 bases. Trimming removed 7 bases from V and 0 bases from J; junction bases left unmatched: 12. Germline CDR1 is SQVTM and CDR2 is ANQGSEA. The CDR3 totals 16 residues.

The CDR3 nucleotides read TGTGCCAGCAGCGTAGTTGACAGGTTGGAAGAGCAGTACTTC. It specifies CASSVVDRLEEQYF. The V and J genes are TRBV9 and TRBJ2-7; maybe TRBD1 (6 bases). Trimming left V 0 bases short and J 7 bases short, with 14 bases between. Germline V gene lookup returns CDR1 SGDLS and CDR2 YYNGEE. The CDR3 spans 14 residues.

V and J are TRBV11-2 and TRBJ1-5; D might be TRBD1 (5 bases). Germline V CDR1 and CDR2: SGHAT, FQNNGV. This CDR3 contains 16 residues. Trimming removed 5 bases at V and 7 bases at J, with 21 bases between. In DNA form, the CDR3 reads TGTGCCAGCAGCCAAGATCTCGGACAAATTGGGCAGCCCCAGCATTTT. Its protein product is CASSQDLGQIGQPQHF.

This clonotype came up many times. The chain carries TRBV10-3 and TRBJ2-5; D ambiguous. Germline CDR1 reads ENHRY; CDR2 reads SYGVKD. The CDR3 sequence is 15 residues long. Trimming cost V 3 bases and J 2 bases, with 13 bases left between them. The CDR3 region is CAISDGGYLQETQYF. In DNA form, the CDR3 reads TGTGCCATCAGTGACGGTGGCTACCTTCAAGAGACCCAGTACTTC.

CDR3: CASSYRGTPLSQETQYF. The CDR3, as DNA: TGTGCCAGCAGTTACCGGGGGACTCCTCTCAGCCAAGAGACCCAGTACTTC. The chain couples TRBV6-5 to TRBJ2-5; D is possibly TRBD2 (6 bases). V lost 2 bases and J lost 1, with 17 bases in between. The V gene's germline CDR1 is MNHEY and CDR2 SVGAGI. The CDR3 has 17 amino acids.

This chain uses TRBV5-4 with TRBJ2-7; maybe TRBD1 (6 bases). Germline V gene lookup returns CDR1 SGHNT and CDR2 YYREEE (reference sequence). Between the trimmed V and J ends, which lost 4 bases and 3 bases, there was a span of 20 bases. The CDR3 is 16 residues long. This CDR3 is CASSVEDQGCGYEQYF. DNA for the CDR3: TGTGCCAGCAGCGTTGAAGATCAGGGGTGCGGCTACGAGCAGTACTTC.

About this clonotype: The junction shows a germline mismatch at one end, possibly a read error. The CDR3 sequence is CASSLRDSNTGELFF. DNA of the CDR3: TGCGCCAGCAGCCTGCGGGACAGCAACACCGGGGAGCTGTTTTTT. The chain joins TRBV9 to TRBJ2-2; possibly TRBD1 for D (7 bases). Germline V gene lookup returns CDR1 SGDLS and CDR2 YYNGEE. This CDR3 spans 15 amino acids.

The CDR3 spells CASSSLSGQMNEKLFF. Written as DNA, the CDR3 is TGTGCCAGCAGCTCTCTCTCGGGCCAGATGAATGAAAAACTGTTTTTT. The rearrangement joins TRBV7-3 to TRBJ1-4; D is ambiguous. The CDR3 length is 16 residues. Germline V gene sequence: CDR1 SGHTA, CDR2 FQGTGA. Trimming pared 4 bases from V and 5 bases from J, leaving 17 bases between. Based on the CDR3 plus reference TRBV7-3 and TRBJ1-4, the full variable domain is GAGVSQTPSNKVTEKGKYVELRCDPISGHTALYWYRQSLGQGPEFLIYFQGTGAADDSGLPNDRFFAVRPEGSVSTLKIQRTERGDSAVYLCASSSLSGQMNEKLFFGSGTQLSVL.

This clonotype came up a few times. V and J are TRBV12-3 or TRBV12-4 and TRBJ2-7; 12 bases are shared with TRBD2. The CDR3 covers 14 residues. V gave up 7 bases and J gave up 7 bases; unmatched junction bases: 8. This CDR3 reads CASTTSGRNGEQYF. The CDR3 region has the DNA TGTGCCAGCACAACTAGCGGGAGGAATGGGGAGCAGTACTTC.

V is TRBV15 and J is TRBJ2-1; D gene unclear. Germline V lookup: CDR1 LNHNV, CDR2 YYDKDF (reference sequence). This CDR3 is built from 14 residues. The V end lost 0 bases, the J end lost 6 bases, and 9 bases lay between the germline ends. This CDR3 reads CATSRDLARNEQFF. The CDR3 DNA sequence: TGTGCCACCAGCAGAGATCTGGCCCGCAATGAGCAGTTCTTC.

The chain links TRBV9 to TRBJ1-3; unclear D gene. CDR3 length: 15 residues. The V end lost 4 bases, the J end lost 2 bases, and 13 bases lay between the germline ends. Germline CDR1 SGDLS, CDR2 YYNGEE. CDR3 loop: CASSKGRLPGNTIYF. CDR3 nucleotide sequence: TGTGCCAGCAGCAAAGGACGGCTCCCTGGAAACACCATATATTTT.

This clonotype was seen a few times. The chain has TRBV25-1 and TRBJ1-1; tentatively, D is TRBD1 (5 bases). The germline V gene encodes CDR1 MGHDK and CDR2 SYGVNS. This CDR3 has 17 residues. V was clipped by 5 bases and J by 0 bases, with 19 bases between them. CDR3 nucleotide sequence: TGTGCCAGCAGTTTATACCGGACACATCCCGTGAACACTGAAGCTTTCTTT. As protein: CASSLYRTHPVNTEAFF.